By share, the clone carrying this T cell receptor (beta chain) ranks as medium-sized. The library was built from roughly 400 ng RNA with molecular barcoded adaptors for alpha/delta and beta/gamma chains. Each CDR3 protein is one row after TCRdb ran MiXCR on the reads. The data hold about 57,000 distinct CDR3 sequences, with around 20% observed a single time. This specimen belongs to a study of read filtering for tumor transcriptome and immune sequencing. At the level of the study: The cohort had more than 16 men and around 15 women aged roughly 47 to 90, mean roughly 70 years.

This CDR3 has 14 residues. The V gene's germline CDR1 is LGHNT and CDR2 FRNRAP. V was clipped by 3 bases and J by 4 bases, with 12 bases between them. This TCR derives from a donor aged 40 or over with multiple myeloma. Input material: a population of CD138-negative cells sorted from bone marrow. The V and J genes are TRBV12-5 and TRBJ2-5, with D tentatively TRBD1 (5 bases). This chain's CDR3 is CASGFLGLGETQYF. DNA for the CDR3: TGTGCTAGTGGTTTCCTGGGGCTGGGAGAGACCCAGTACTTC.